These 27 T cell receptor beta chains originate from one sample sequenced in a study of T cell changes during pregnancy in multiple sclerosis. TCRdb's copy holds only in-frame clones and misses some; the assay was immunoSEQ multiplex PCR. The sample holds approximately 48,000 clones, 85% to 95% seen once. This material consisted of CD8+ T cells from peripheral blood mononuclear cells, taken before pregnancy. The receptors stem from a female donor with multiple sclerosis, enrolled in a pregnancy study.

This clone was detected only once. The chain carries TRBV19 and TRBJ1-4; D remains unclear. The CDR3 contains 13 residues. The germline V gene encodes CDR1 LNHDA and CDR2 SQIVND (reference sequence). Trimming pared 6 bases from V and 0 bases from J, leaving 5 bases between. The CDR3, as DNA: TGTGCCAGTAGCGGGGCAACTAATGAAAAACTGTTTTTT. Encoded protein: CASSGATNEKLFF. The full variable domain, with the rest looked up from reference TRBV19 and TRBJ1-4, is DGGITQSPKYLFRKEGQNVTLSCEQNLNHDAMYWYRQDPGQGLRLIYYSQIVNDFQKGDIAEGYSVSREKKESFPLTVTSAQKNPTAFYLCASSGATNEKLFFGSGTQLSVL.

The V and J genes are TRBV28 and TRBJ2-7; 7 bases match TRBD1. Germline CDR1 reads MDHEN; CDR2 reads SYDVKM. This CDR3 contains 14 residues. Trimming cost V 6 bases and J 3 bases; bases outside gene matches: 8. CDR3 loop: CASSLPGQNYEQYF. Here the CDR3 DNA reads TGTGCCAGCAGCCTCCCGGGACAGAACTACGAGCAGTACTTC.

The genes are TRBV27 and TRBJ2-1; possibly TRBD2 for D (5 bases). The V gene's germline CDR1 is MNHEY and CDR2 SMNVEV (reference sequence). Trimming cost V 5 bases and J 2 bases, with 16 bases left between them. CDR3 size: 16 residues. CDR3 coding DNA: TGTGCCAGCAGTCCTCAAATGGACGGGGCCTACAATGAGCAGTTCTTC. It is translated as CASSPQMDGAYNEQFF.

This clone was recorded only once. The rearrangement uses TRBV19 and TRBJ1-5; TRBD1 matches at 9 bases. The germline V gene encodes CDR1 LNHDA and CDR2 SQIVND (reference sequence). The V gene end was trimmed by 6 bases and the J gene end by 4 bases; junction bases not matched to a gene: 4. The CDR3 totals 14 residues. This chain's CDR3 is CASSPGQGNQPQHF. CDR3 DNA: TGTGCCAGTAGCCCTGGACAGGGGAATCAGCCCCAGCATTTT.

This chain uses TRBV5-5 with TRBJ2-7; D is unresolved. Germline assignment: CDR1 SGHKS and CDR2 YYEKEE (reference sequence). The CDR3 sequence is 16 residues long. Trimming shortened V by 0 bases and J by 4 bases, and 17 bases separated the two germline ends. The CDR3 loop reads CASSLDYSPGKYEQYF. The CDR3 DNA is TGTGCCAGCAGCTTGGACTATTCCCCTGGCAAGTACGAGCAGTACTTC.

The chain joins TRBV15 to TRBJ2-1, with 7 bases that match TRBD2. Germline CDR1 is LNHNV and CDR2 is YYDKDF (reference sequence). CDR3 length: 14 residues. V lost 1 base, J lost 6 bases, and 3 bases stayed unmatched. The CDR3 is CATSRGLALNEQFF. DNA of the CDR3: TGTGCCACCAGCAGAGGACTAGCCCTCAATGAGCAGTTCTTC.

This clone was detected a few times. J is TRBJ1-2 and V is TRBV27; 7 nucleotides line up with TRBD1. This CDR3 has 12 amino acids. Looked up from germline, CDR1 is MNHEY and CDR2 is SMNVEV (reference sequence). Trimming took 6 bases from V and 4 from J; bases not matched to a gene: 2. The CDR3 DNA reads TGTGCCAGCAGGACAGGGTCCTATGGCTACACCTTC. Protein: CASRTGSYGYTF.

The rearrangement links TRBV7-8 to TRBJ2-5, with TRBD1 matching over 9 bases. This CDR3 comprises 17 residues. With 4 bases clipped from V and 1 base from J, the junction kept 10 bases outside the gene matches. Germline V lookup: CDR1 SGHVS, CDR2 FQNEAQ. DNA of the CDR3: TGTGCCAGCAGCTACCGTCGAAGGGACAGGGTCCAAGAGACCCAGTACTTC. Residues: CASSYRRRDRVQETQYF. The entire variable domain, with the rest obtained from reference TRBV7-8 and TRBJ2-5, is as follows: GAGVSQSPRYKVAKRGQDVALRCDPISGHVSLFWYQQALGQGPEFLTYFQNEAQLDKSGLPSDRFFAERPEGSVSTLKIQRTQQEDSAVYLCASSYRRRDRVQETQYFGPGTRLLVL.

This clone has a handful of counts. The V call is TRBV15, the J call TRBJ2-6; D possibly corresponds to TRBD2 (7 bases). Germline values: CDR1 LNHNV, CDR2 YYDKDF (reference sequence). The V gene lost 0 bases and the J gene lost 11 bases, with 14 bases spanning the gap. The CDR3 is 15 amino acids. CDR3 amino acids: CATSRERGGLDVLTF. The CDR3 nucleotides read TGTGCCACCAGCAGAGAAAGGGGGGGCTTAGACGTCCTGACTTTC.

The J gene is TRBJ2-7, the V gene TRBV19; tentative D call: TRBD2 (5 bases). Germline assignment: CDR1 LNHDA and CDR2 SQIVND (reference sequence). The CDR3 runs 12 residues. The V and J ends lost 6 bases and 7 bases respectively, with 13 bases between them. The DNA of the CDR3 is TGTGCCAGTAGGGGCCCAGCGGCAGAGCAGTACTTC. Translated, it gives CASRGPAAEQYF.

This chain connects TRBV13 to TRBJ1-1; the match to TRBD1 covers 10 bases. Germline trimming cut 5 bases from V and 7 bases from J; bases unmatched to any gene: 16. There are 17 residues in the CDR3. Germline V gene sequence: CDR1 PRHDT, CDR2 FYEKMQ (reference sequence). CDR3 region: CASSASRQGALFGEAFF. CDR3 DNA sequence: TGTGCCAGCAGCGCCTCGCGACAGGGGGCATTGTTTGGTGAAGCTTTCTTT.

The chain joins TRBV27 to TRBJ1-4; TRBD1 aligns across 8 bases. CDR3 size: 14 residues. Germline CDR1 reads MNHEY; CDR2 reads SMNVEV (reference sequence). V gave up 3 bases and J gave up 8 bases; unmatched junction bases: 5. The CDR3 sequence: CASSFWTGNEKLFF. The CDR3 bases are TGTGCCAGCAGTTTCTGGACAGGGAACGAAAAACTGTTTTTT.

This chain uses TRBV27 with TRBJ1-1; 10 bases map to TRBD1. V was clipped by 4 bases and J by 4 bases; unmatched bases: 3. The germline V gene encodes CDR1 MNHEY and CDR2 SMNVEV (reference sequence). The CDR3 has 14 residues. This CDR3 reads CASSYGTGATEAFF. CDR3 in DNA: TGTGCCAGCAGTTACGGGACAGGGGCCACTGAAGCTTTCTTT.

This clone was recorded only once. This chain links TRBV27 with TRBJ1-5; 8 bases line up with TRBD1. CDR1 and CDR2 from the germline V gene are MNHEY and SMNVEV (reference sequence). V lost 6 bases, J lost 4 bases, and 2 bases stayed unmatched. The length of the CDR3 is 13 residues. The chain's CDR3 is CASRWDRNQPQHF. CDR3 coding DNA: TGTGCCAGCAGATGGGACAGGAATCAGCCCCAGCATTTT.

The V and J genes are TRBV7-9 and TRBJ1-2; 7 bases line up with TRBD1. The ends lost 1 base at V and 3 bases at J; junction bases unmatched: 5. CDR1 is SEHNR and CDR2 is FQNEAQ in the germline V gene (reference sequence). The CDR3 runs 15 residues. This chain's CDR3 is CASSLVGQSDYGYTF. The CDR3 DNA sequence: TGTGCCAGCAGCTTAGTGGGACAGTCAGACTATGGCTACACCTTC.

In this sample, this clone turned up once. The rearrangement links TRBV2 to TRBJ2-1, with 7 bases that match TRBD1. This CDR3 is 14 amino acids long. V lost 8 bases, J lost 5 bases, and 9 bases stayed unmatched. From germline, CDR1 is SNHLY and CDR2 FYNNEI. CDR3 DNA sequence: TGTGCCAGCCTATTACCGGGACAGCACAATGAGCAGTTCTTC. This gives the protein CASLLPGQHNEQFF.

The rearrangement links TRBV19 to TRBJ2-1; TRBD1 might be the D (6 bases). This CDR3 has 17 residues. With 0 bases removed from V and 0 bases from J, the gap between germline ends came to 12 bases. CDR1 is LNHDA and CDR2 is SQIVND in the germline V gene (reference sequence). CDR3 sequence reads: CASSIEGGRGSYNEQFF. CDR3 nucleotide sequence: TGTGCCAGTAGTATAGAAGGGGGACGGGGCTCCTACAATGAGCAGTTCTTC.

This chain uses TRBV27 with TRBJ2-2, with 10 nucleotides matching TRBD1. In germline, CDR1 is MNHEY, CDR2 SMNVEV (reference sequence). After removal of 5 bases from V and 6 bases from J, the junction contained 6 bases not matched to a gene. There are 15 residues in the CDR3. For the CDR3, the DNA is TGTGCCAGCAGTCGGGACAGGGGTGTGGCCGGGGAGCTGTTTTTT. Translation: CASSRDRGVAGELFF.

J is TRBJ2-3 and V is TRBV7-2; TRBD2 is a possible D gene (6 bases). The CDR3 is 15 residues long. CDR1 SGHTA and CDR2 FQGNSA come from the germline V gene. The V gene lost 8 bases and the J gene lost 2 bases, with 17 bases spanning the gap. CDR3 region: CASRGSPGVTDTQYF. The CDR3 DNA sequence: TGTGCCAGCCGGGGGTCTCCCGGGGTCACAGATACGCAGTATTTT.

Here the CDR3 reads CASSLVASERNEQFF. CDR3 nucleotide sequence: TGTGCCAGCAGCTTAGTAGCTAGCGAGAGAAATGAGCAGTTCTTC. The rearrangement uses TRBV7-9 and TRBJ2-1; the D gene is possibly TRBD2 (6 bases). The V gene's germline CDR1 is SEHNR and CDR2 FQNEAQ (reference sequence). The CDR3 sequence is 15 residues long. Trimming left V 1 base short and J 7 bases short, with 14 bases between. Together with reference TRBV7-9 and TRBJ2-1, the CDR3 gives the full variable domain: DTGVSQNPRHKITKRGQNVTFRCDPISEHNRLYWYRQTLGQGPEFLTYFQNEAQLEKSRLLSDRFSAERPKGSFSTLEIQRTEQGDSAMYLCASSLVASERNEQFFGPGTRLTVL.

This clone was seen just once. The rearrangement links TRBV30 to TRBJ2-7; 8 nucleotides line up with TRBD1. Per germline, CDR1 GTSNPN and CDR2 SVGIG (reference sequence). This CDR3 has 15 amino acids. V lost 5 bases to trimming and J lost 5 bases; unmatched junction nucleotides: 14. DNA for the CDR3: TGTGCCTGGTTGGCAGATGGACAGGGAGGCCACGAGCAGTACTTC. Translated: CAWLADGQGGHEQYF.

The chain has TRBV5-1 and TRBJ2-7; 8 bases are shared with TRBD1. This CDR3 has 16 amino acids. CDR1 and CDR2 from the germline V gene are SGHRS and YFSETQ. The J segment lost 5 bases and the V segment lost 2 bases, leaving 12 bases of the junction unmatched. CDR3 protein: CASSLNGQGVVDEQYF. The CDR3, as DNA: TGCGCCAGCAGCTTAAATGGACAGGGAGTTGTGGACGAGCAGTACTTC.

This sequence joins TRBV6-1 and TRBJ1-5; 7 positions agree with TRBD1. The CDR3 sequence is 14 residues long. Germline lookup yields CDR1 MNHNS and CDR2 SASEGT. The V segment lost 8 bases and the J segment 7 bases; nucleotides outside the gene matches: 11. CDR3 in amino acids: CASLPRQGRQPQHF. DNA of the CDR3: TGTGCCAGCTTACCACGACAGGGTCGCCAGCCCCAGCATTTT.

The CDR3 loop reads CASSYQIRTEAFF. For the CDR3, the DNA is TGTGCCAGCAGCTACCAAATCAGGACTGAAGCTTTCTTT. V gene TRBV7-9 combines with J gene TRBJ1-1, with D uncertain. CDR3 length equals 13 residues. Germline lookup yields CDR1 SEHNR and CDR2 FQNEAQ (reference sequence). V was trimmed by 4 bases and J by 5 bases, leaving 11 bases between them.

The chain joins TRBV28 to TRBJ2-1, with 9 nucleotides matching TRBD2. CDR3 length equals 15 residues. V trimming: 5 bases; J trimming: 7 bases; junction bases outside the gene matches: 9. Germline values: CDR1 MDHEN, CDR2 SYDVKM. This CDR3 is CASSPGTSRGNEQFF. Written as DNA, the CDR3 is TGTGCCAGCAGTCCCGGGACTAGCAGGGGGAATGAGCAGTTCTTC.

The rearrangement uses TRBV7-9 and TRBJ2-7, with a weak D call TRBD2 (5 bases). Trimming shortened V by 5 bases and J by 7 bases, and 12 bases separated the two germline ends. There are 12 residues in the CDR3. Germline CDR1 SEHNR, CDR2 FQNEAQ (reference sequence). The CDR3 sequence: CASSPGPGEQYF. The CDR3 DNA follows: TGTGCCAGCAGCCCTGGCCCGGGGGAGCAGTACTTC.

The genes are TRBV7-7 and TRBJ2-1; maybe TRBD2 (5 bases). V was shortened by 6 bases and J by 4 bases, with 16 bases between the two germline ends. The CDR3 is made up of 15 amino acids. CDR1 and CDR2 from the germline V gene are SSHAT and FNYEAQ (reference sequence). The chain's CDR3 is CASSQTPKRYNEQFF. CDR3 coding DNA: TGTGCCAGCAGTCAAACCCCCAAGCGGTACAATGAGCAGTTCTTC.